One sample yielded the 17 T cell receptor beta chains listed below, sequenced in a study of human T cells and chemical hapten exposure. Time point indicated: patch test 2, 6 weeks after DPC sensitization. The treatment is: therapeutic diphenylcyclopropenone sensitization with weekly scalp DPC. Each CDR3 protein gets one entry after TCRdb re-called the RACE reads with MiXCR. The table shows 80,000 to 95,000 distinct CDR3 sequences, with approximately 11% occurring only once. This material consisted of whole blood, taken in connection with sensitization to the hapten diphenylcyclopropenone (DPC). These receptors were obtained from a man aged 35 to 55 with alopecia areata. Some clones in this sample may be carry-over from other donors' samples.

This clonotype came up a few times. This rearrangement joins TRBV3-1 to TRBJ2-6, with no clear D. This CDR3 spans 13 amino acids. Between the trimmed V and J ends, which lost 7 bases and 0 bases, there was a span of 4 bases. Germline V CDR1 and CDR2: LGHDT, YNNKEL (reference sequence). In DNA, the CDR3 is TGTGCCAGCACCTACTCTGGGGCCAACGTCCTGACTTTC. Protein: CASTYSGANVLTF.

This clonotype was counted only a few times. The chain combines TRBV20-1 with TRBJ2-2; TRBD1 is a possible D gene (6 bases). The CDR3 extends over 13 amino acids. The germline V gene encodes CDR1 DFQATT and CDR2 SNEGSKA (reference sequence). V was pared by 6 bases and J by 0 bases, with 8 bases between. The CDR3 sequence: CSADRANTGELFF. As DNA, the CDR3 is TGCAGTGCGGACAGAGCGAACACCGGGGAGCTGTTTTTT.

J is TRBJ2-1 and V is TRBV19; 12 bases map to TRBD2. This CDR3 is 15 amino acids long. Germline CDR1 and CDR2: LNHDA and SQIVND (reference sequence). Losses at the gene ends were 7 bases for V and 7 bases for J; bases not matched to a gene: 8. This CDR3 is CASTRLAGDGNEQFF. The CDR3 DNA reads TGTGCCAGTACCCGACTAGCGGGAGATGGGAATGAGCAGTTCTTC. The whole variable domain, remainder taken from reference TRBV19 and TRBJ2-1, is DGGITQSPKYLFRKEGQNVTLSCEQNLNHDAMYWYRQDPGQGLRLIYYSQIVNDFQKGDIAEGYSVSREKKESFPLTVTSAQKNPTAFYLCASTRLAGDGNEQFFGPGTRLTVL.

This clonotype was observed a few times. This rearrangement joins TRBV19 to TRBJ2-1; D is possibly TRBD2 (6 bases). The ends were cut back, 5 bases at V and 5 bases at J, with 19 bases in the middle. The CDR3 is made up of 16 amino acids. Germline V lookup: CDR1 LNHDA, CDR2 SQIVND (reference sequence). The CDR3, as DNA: TGTGCCAGTAGTTACTTAGGATCCGGGAGCCACAATGAGCAGTTCTTC. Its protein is CASSYLGSGSHNEQFF.

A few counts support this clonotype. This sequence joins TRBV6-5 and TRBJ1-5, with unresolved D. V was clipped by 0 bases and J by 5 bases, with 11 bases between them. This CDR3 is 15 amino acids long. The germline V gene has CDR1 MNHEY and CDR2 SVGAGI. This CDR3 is CASSYSVGVDQPQHF. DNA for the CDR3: TGTGCCAGCAGTTACTCGGTGGGAGTAGATCAGCCCCAGCATTTT.

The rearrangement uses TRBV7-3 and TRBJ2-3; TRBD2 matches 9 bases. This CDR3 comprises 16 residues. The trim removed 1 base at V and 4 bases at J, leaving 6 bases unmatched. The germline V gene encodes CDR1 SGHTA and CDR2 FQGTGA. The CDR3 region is CASSLNAGGTADTQYF. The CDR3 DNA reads TGTGCCAGCAGCTTAAATGCGGGAGGGACGGCAGATACGCAGTATTTT.

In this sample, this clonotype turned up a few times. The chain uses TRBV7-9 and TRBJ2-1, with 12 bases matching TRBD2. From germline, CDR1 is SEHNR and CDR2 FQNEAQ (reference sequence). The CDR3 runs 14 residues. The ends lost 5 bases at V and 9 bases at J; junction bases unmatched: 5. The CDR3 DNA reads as TGTGCCAGCAGCCCGACTAGCGGGAGTAGTGAGCAGTTCTTC. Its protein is CASSPTSGSSEQFF.

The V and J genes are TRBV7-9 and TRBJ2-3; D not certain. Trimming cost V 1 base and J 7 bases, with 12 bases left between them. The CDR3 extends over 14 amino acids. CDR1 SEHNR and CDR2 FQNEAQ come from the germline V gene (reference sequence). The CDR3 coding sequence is TGTGCCAGCAGCTTAGAAGTGGCACCCTATACGCAGTATTTT. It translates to CASSLEVAPYTQYF.

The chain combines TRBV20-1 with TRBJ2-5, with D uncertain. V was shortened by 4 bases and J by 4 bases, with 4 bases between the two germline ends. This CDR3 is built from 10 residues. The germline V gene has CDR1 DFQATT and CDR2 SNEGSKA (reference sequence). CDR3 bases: TGCAGTGCTAAATTAGAGACCCAGTACTTC. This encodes CSAKLETQYF.

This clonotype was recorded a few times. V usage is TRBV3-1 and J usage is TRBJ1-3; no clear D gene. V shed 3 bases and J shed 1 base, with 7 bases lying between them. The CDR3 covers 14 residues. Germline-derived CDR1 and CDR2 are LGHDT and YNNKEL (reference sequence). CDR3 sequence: CASSQRASGNTIYF. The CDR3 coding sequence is TGTGCCAGCAGCCAGAGGGCATCTGGAAACACCATATATTTT.

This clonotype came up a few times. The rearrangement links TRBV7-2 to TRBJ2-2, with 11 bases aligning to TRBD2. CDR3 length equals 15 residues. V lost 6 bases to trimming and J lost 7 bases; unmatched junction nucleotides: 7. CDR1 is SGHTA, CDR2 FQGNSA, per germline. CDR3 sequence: CASSPGLAGHGELFF. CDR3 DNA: TGTGCCAGCAGTCCCGGACTAGCGGGTCACGGGGAGCTGTTTTTT. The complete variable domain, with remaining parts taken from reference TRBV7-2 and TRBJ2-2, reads GAGVSQSPSNKVTEKGKDVELRCDPISGHTALYWYRQSLGQGLEFLIYFQGNSAPDKSGLPSDRFSAERTGGSVSTLTIQRTQQEDSAVYLCASSPGLAGHGELFFGEGSRLTVL.

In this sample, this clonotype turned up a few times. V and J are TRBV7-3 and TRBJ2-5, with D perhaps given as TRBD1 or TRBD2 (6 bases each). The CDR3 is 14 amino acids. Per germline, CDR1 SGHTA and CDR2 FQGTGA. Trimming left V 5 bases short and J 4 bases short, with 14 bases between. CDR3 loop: CASSPKGGPETQYF. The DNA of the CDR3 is TGTGCCAGCAGCCCCAAAGGGGGGCCAGAGACCCAGTACTTC.

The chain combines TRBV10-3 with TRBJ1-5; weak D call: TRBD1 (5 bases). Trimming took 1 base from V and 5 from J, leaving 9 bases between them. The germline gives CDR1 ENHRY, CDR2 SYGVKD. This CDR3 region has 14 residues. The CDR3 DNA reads TGTGCCATCAGTGAGTTGGGCAGGGATCAGCCCCAGCATTTT. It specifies CAISELGRDQPQHF.

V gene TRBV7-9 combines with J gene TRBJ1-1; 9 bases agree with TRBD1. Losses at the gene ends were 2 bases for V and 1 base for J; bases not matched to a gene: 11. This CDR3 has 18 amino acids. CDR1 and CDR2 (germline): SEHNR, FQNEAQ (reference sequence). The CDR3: CASSLFGQGWLANTEAFF. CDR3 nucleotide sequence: TGTGCCAGCAGCTTATTTGGACAGGGGTGGCTCGCGAACACTGAAGCTTTCTTT.

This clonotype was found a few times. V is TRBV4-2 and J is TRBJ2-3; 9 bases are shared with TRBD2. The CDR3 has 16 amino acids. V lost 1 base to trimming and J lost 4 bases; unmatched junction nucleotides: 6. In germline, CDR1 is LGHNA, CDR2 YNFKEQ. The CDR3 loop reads CASSQAFSGSSDTQYF. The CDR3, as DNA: TGTGCCAGCAGCCAAGCATTTAGCGGGAGTTCAGATACGCAGTATTTT.

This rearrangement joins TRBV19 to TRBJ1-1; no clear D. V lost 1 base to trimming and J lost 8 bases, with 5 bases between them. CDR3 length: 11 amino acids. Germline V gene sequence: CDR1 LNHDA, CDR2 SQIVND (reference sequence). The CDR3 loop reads CASSIGLEAFF. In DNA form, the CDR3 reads TGTGCCAGTAGTATAGGACTCGAAGCTTTCTTT.

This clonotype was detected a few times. The CDR3 sequence is CATSRDLGDTEAFF. The DNA of the CDR3 is TGTGCCACCAGCAGAGATCTTGGGGACACTGAAGCTTTCTTT. The genes are TRBV15 and TRBJ1-1; no firm D call. The CDR3 contains 14 residues. V gave up 0 bases and J gave up 3 bases, with 8 bases separating them. The germline V gene has CDR1 LNHNV and CDR2 YYDKDF (reference sequence).